A selection of T cell receptor beta chains follows, all from one sample in a study of siplizumab effects on memory and regulatory T cells. TCRdb's copy holds only in-frame clones and misses some; the assay was immunoSEQ multiplex PCR. The table includes tens of thousands of clones, roughly 93% detected once. The material sequenced was CD8+ T cells sorted from blood. The receptors were gathered from a human donor in good health. CDR3s include the opening cysteine and the closing phenylalanine or tryptophan. A D gene is named only where the DNA matches it firmly. Clone size is not always given. Where it is, it says once, few, many or a class for expanded clones.

abundance: medium-sized; v_gene: TRBV19; j_gene: TRBJ2-3; d_gene: -; CDR3nt: TGTGCCTCAAGTCGGGACGGGAACACAGGGGATACGCAGTATTTT; CDR3aa: CASSRDGNTGDTQYF
abundance: -; v_gene: TRBV9; j_gene: TRBJ2-5; d_gene: TRBD2; CDR3nt: TGTGCCAGCAGCGTAGCTAGCGGGGGAGGGGAGACCCAGTACTTC; CDR3aa: CASSVASGGGETQYF
abundance: -; v_gene: TRBV6-5; j_gene: TRBJ1-5; d_gene: -; CDR3nt: TGTGCCAGCAGTTACTCGTACAGTAGCAATCAGCCCCAGCATTTT; CDR3aa: CASSYSYSSNQPQHF
abundance: -; v_gene: TRBV30; j_gene: TRBJ2-1; d_gene: -; CDR3nt: TGTGCCTGGGGACGGGGAGGAAATGAGCAGTTCTTC; CDR3aa: CAWGRGGNEQFF
abundance: -; v_gene: TRBV7-2; j_gene: TRBJ2-7; d_gene: -; CDR3nt: TGTGCCAGCAGCCCCTCCGTGGGAGCTGCCTACGAGCAGTACTTC; CDR3aa: CASSPSVGAAYEQYF
abundance: -; v_gene: TRBV4-1; j_gene: TRBJ1-1; d_gene: -; CDR3nt: TGCGCCAGCAGCTCACCGGTGATGAACACTGAAGCTTTCTTT; CDR3aa: CASSSPVMNTEAFF
abundance: -; v_gene: TRBV11-3; j_gene: TRBJ2-7; d_gene: -; CDR3nt: TGTGCCAGCAGCTCAGTGACAGGATCCTACGAGCAGTACTTC; CDR3aa: CASSSVTGSYEQYF
abundance: -; v_gene: TRBV2; j_gene: TRBJ2-1; d_gene: TRBD1; CDR3nt: TGTGCCAGCAGTGGGACAGGGAGCCACAATGAGCAGTTCTTC; CDR3aa: CASSGTGSHNEQFF
abundance: -; v_gene: TRBV27; j_gene: TRBJ2-3; d_gene: TRBD2; CDR3nt: TGTGCCAGCAGTCAGACTAGCGCCAGCACAGATACGCAGTATTTT; CDR3aa: CASSQTSASTDTQYF
abundance: -; v_gene: TRBV9; j_gene: TRBJ1-3; d_gene: -; CDR3nt: TGTGCCAGCAGCCCTCCCGAAGTGGGAAACACCATATATTTT; CDR3aa: CASSPPEVGNTIYF
abundance: -; v_gene: TRBV7-9; j_gene: TRBJ2-1; d_gene: TRBD2; CDR3nt: TGTGCCAGCAGCTCCGGACTAGCGGGAGCGTCCTACAATGAGCAGTTCTTC; CDR3aa: CASSSGLAGASYNEQFF
abundance: -; v_gene: TRBV19; j_gene: TRBJ2-3; d_gene: -; CDR3nt: TGTGCCAGTAGTGTTGCCCCCGGGGATACGCAGTATTTT; CDR3aa: CASSVAPGDTQYF
abundance: -; v_gene: TRBV4-1; j_gene: TRBJ2-7; d_gene: -; CDR3nt: TGCGCCAGCAGCCCCCCAGGCGGCCTAAGGGGGGAGCAGTACTTC; CDR3aa: CASSPPGGLRGEQYF
abundance: -; v_gene: TRBV27; j_gene: TRBJ2-3; d_gene: TRBD1; CDR3nt: TGTGCCAGCAGTAACCACAGGGGGTCGACAGATACGCAGTATTTT; CDR3aa: CASSNHRGSTDTQYF
abundance: -; v_gene: TRBV5-4; j_gene: TRBJ2-1; d_gene: TRBD2; CDR3nt: TGTGCCAGCAGCCCAACGGGACTAGCGGGAGTAGGTGAGCAGTTCTTC; CDR3aa: CASSPTGLAGVGEQFF
abundance: once; v_gene: TRBV5-4; j_gene: TRBJ2-5; d_gene: -; CDR3nt: TGTGCCAGCAGCTTGGAACAGGGAGAGACCCAGTACTTC; CDR3aa: CASSLEQGETQYF
abundance: -; v_gene: TRBV18; j_gene: TRBJ1-1; d_gene: TRBD1; CDR3nt: TGTGCCAATATACAGGGGGAAACTGAAGCTTTCTTT; CDR3aa: CANIQGETEAFF
abundance: -; v_gene: TRBV7-2; j_gene: TRBJ2-2; d_gene: -; CDR3nt: TGTGCCAGCAGCTTTACGGGACTCCTTAACCCAAACACCGGGGAGCTGTTTTTT; CDR3aa: CASSFTGLLNPNTGELFF
abundance: -; v_gene: TRBV5-6; j_gene: TRBJ2-7; d_gene: TRBD2; CDR3nt: TGTGCCAGCAGCTGGCAGCGGGAGGGCTACGAGCAGTACTTC; CDR3aa: CASSWQREGYEQYF
abundance: -; v_gene: TRBV19; j_gene: TRBJ2-1; d_gene: TRBD2; CDR3nt: TGTGCCAGTAGTAAGGCTAGCGGGGGAGTTTTCCACAATGAGCAGTTCTTC; CDR3aa: CASSKASGGVFHNEQFF
abundance: -; v_gene: TRBV29-1; j_gene: TRBJ2-5; d_gene: -; CDR3nt: TGCAGCGTTGAAATGGGACCGGCGGAGACCCAGTACTTC; CDR3aa: CSVEMGPAETQYF
abundance: -; v_gene: TRBV9; j_gene: TRBJ2-2; d_gene: TRBD2; CDR3nt: TGTGCCAGCAGCCCTACTAGCGGGAGAGGGACCGGGGAGCTGTTTTTT; CDR3aa: CASSPTSGRGTGELFF
abundance: -; v_gene: TRBV9; j_gene: TRBJ2-6; d_gene: -; CDR3nt: TGTGCCAGTGCCGGAGGGCCTGGGGCCAACGTCCTGACTTTC; CDR3aa: CASAGGPGANVLTF
abundance: -; v_gene: TRBV5-6; j_gene: TRBJ2-7; d_gene: TRBD1; CDR3nt: TGTGCCAGCAGCAGCATGACAGGGCCCCTCTCCTACGAGCAGTACTTC; CDR3aa: CASSSMTGPLSYEQYF
abundance: once; v_gene: TRBV10-3; j_gene: TRBJ1-2; d_gene: -; CDR3nt: TGTGCCATCAGTGAACCTTCTCGGGAGCTCTATGGCTACACCTTC; CDR3aa: CAISEPSRELYGYTF
abundance: -; v_gene: TRBV10-3; j_gene: TRBJ2-1; d_gene: -; CDR3nt: TGTGCCGTCCGGGATTGGGAGTTCAATGAGCAGTTCTTC; CDR3aa: CAVRDWEFNEQFF
abundance: -; v_gene: TRBV19; j_gene: TRBJ2-1; d_gene: TRBD2; CDR3nt: TGTGCCACCGGACTAGCGGGGAACTCCTACAATGAGCAGTTCTTC; CDR3aa: CATGLAGNSYNEQFF
abundance: -; v_gene: TRBV11-3; j_gene: TRBJ1-1; d_gene: -; CDR3nt: TGTGCCAGCCGGGGGAGCCCCACTGAAGCTTTCTTT; CDR3aa: CASRGSPTEAFF
abundance: -; v_gene: TRBV7-9; j_gene: TRBJ2-7; d_gene: -; CDR3nt: TGTGCCAGCAGTTCCGACCCCGAACTAGCAAGTTACGAGCAGTACTTC; CDR3aa: CASSSDPELASYEQYF
abundance: -; v_gene: TRBV11-3; j_gene: TRBJ1-2; d_gene: TRBD1; CDR3nt: TGTGCCAGCAGCTTTCGCCAGGGGGCGCCGCCCTTTGGCTACACCTTC; CDR3aa: CASSFRQGAPPFGYTF
abundance: -; v_gene: TRBV7-9; j_gene: TRBJ2-1; d_gene: -; CDR3nt: TGTGCCAGCATCCCTATTGAGTACTACAATGAGCAGTTCTTC; CDR3aa: CASIPIEYYNEQFF
abundance: -; v_gene: TRBV7-6; j_gene: TRBJ2-5; d_gene: TRBD1; CDR3nt: TGTGCCAGCAGCTACACCGGGACAGGGGGGTTTGAGACCCAGTACTTC; CDR3aa: CASSYTGTGGFETQYF
abundance: once; v_gene: TRBV30; j_gene: TRBJ1-2; d_gene: -; CDR3nt: TGTGCCTGGAACGACCCTTGGGGGGGCTACACCTTC; CDR3aa: CAWNDPWGGYTF
abundance: once; v_gene: TRBV6-1; j_gene: TRBJ2-7; d_gene: TRBD1; CDR3nt: TGTGCCAGCAGTGTAGGACAGGGGGGGTACGAGCAGTACTTC; CDR3aa: CASSVGQGGYEQYF
abundance: -; v_gene: TRBV19; j_gene: TRBJ1-1; d_gene: -; CDR3nt: TGTGCCAGTAGTATAGACCCCGGGAGTCACAACGGTGAAGCTTTCTTT; CDR3aa: CASSIDPGSHNGEAFF